What follows is one T cell receptor beta chain and its context. The data derive from a study of blood T cell repertoires in COVID-19. Study-wide context: There were acute and convalescent COVID-19 samples, and they came from the United States, Italy and Spain.

Germline V gives CDR1 SNHLY, CDR2 FYNNEI. Trimming left V 1 base short and J 6 bases short, with 21 bases between. The CDR3 runs 17 residues. As originally analysed: Amplification of reference gene primers was used by the study to estimate nucleated cell counts. Sequencing was performed with immunoSEQ multiplex PCR; in TCRdb, only in-frame clones are kept and a portion is missing. D and trimming were read from the DNA, whereas the V and J calls and clone size are those reported in that table. The sample has roughly 200,000 clones, roughly 90% seen once. The TCR originated in a man aged 35-49 years with acute or convalescent COVID-19. The rearrangement joins TRBV2 to TRBJ1-2, with a weak D call TRBD1 (5 bases). Sequencing was carried out using peripheral blood. CDR3 in amino acids: CASSEVGGQGGRDGYTF. DNA of the CDR3: TGTGCCAGCAGTGAAGTGGGTGGGCAGGGTGGACGGGATGGCTACACCTTC. Full variable domain (missing parts from reference TRBV2 and TRBJ1-2): EPEVTQTPSHQVTQMGQEVILRCVPISNHLYFYWYRQILGQKVEFLVSFYNNEISEKSEIFDDQFSVERPDGSNFTLKIRSTKLEDSAMYFCASSEVGGQGGRDGYTFGSGTRLTVV.